The 10 T cell receptor beta chains listed next were all sequenced from one sample in a study of monozygotic twins with inflammatory bowel disease. Reanalyzing the 5' RACE reads, TCRdb keeps one entry per CDR3 protein, without DNA. Reported are approximately 200,000 distinct CDR3 sequences; the ten largest clones contain 1.5% to 2%. Specimen: blood. Receptors were obtained from a human donor with ulcerative colitis or Crohn's disease, or a healthy co-twin of an affected twin (not recorded which).

V usage is TRBV14 and J usage is TRBJ2-2. Per germline, CDR1 SGHDN and CDR2 FVKESK. The CDR3 totals 14 residues. Here the CDR3 reads CASSQLSSSGELFF.

The chain is built from TRBV18 and TRBJ2-5; TCRdb indicates TRBD1, and absent DNA this call remains unverified. Germline V gene sequence: CDR1 KGHSH, CDR2 LQKENI. The CDR3 consists of 13 residues. This chain's CDR3 is CASSQGWKETQYF.

CDR3 sequence: CSARLPDTQYF. V is TRBV20-1 and J is TRBJ2-3. Germline loops: CDR1 DFQATT, CDR2 SNEGSKA (reference sequence). The CDR3 loop spans 11 amino acids.

The chain employs TRBV6-5 and TRBJ1-6; TCRdb proposes TRBD1, but this gene call is untestable without DNA. Germline V gene data show CDR1 as MNHEY and CDR2 as SVGAGI. CDR3 length equals 15 residues. The CDR3 sequence is CASSYLAGNNSPLHF.

The genes are TRBV7-2 and TRBJ1-1; TCRdb returns TRBD1, unconfirmable since there is no DNA. There are 14 residues in the CDR3. The germline gives CDR1 SGHTA, CDR2 FQGNSA. The CDR3 protein is CASSPLSVNTEAFF.

The J gene is TRBJ1-1, the V gene TRBV7-6; TCRdb gives TRBD1 as the D gene, but with no DNA this cannot be confirmed. Germline V gene lookup returns CDR1 SGHVS and CDR2 FNYEAQ. CDR3 size: 16 residues. CDR3 protein: CASSPGPGWGDTEAFF.

The chain combines TRBV12-3 or TRBV12-4 with TRBJ2-1; no DNA is available, so the TRBD2 call from TCRdb remains unchecked. The CDR3 covers 14 residues. The CDR3 here is CASRGTSGYNEQFF.

This chain links TRBV20-1 with TRBJ1-2; TCRdb lists TRBD1, though no DNA is available to test this call. CDR3 length: 13 residues. In germline, CDR1 is DFQATT, CDR2 SNEGSKA (reference sequence). The CDR3 loop is CSARQGAPGGYTF.

This chain uses TRBV7-9 with TRBJ1-1; as DNA is missing, the TRBD1 call by TCRdb cannot be tested. CDR1 is SEHNR, CDR2 FQNEAQ, per germline (reference sequence). The CDR3 runs to 11 residues. CDR3 loop: CASSYGQEAFF.

The V and J genes are TRBV6-5 and TRBJ2-2; no DNA is available, so the TRBD1 call from TCRdb remains unchecked. The CDR3 length is 16 residues. The germline V gene encodes CDR1 MNHEY and CDR2 SVGAGI. CDR3 residues: CASSYDRTGNTGELFF.